The clone carrying this T cell receptor (beta chain) came up a few times. As yet, its antigen is unknown. The source of the sample is a study of T cell repertoires in cytomegalovirus infection. On the study more broadly: HLA-B-restricted CMV epitopes that are well studied, plus recently identified HLA-C-restricted ones, were used by the study. Both CMV infection and a matching HLA type were indicated by public TCR beta signatures. Overall study results and limits: Dominating the ex vivo response were HLA-C-restricted CMV-specific TCR beta clonotypes.

In TCRdb, the reads were re-called with MiXCR into one record per CDR3 protein. The profile shows about 890,000 distinct CDR3 sequences, roughly 31% of them singletons. Sequenced material: cultured CD8+ T cells from PBMCs, taken from culture after CMV antigen stimulation. The receptor was derived from a human donor in good health (CMV status not recorded). Some clones in this sample may be carry-over from other donors' samples.

In nucleotides, the CDR3 is TGTGCCAGCAGCTTAGTTACGGAGTGGCCGTCCTACGAGCAGTACTTC. It specifies CASSLVTEWPSYEQYF. The chain combines TRBV7-9 with TRBJ2-7; unclear D gene. V lost 1 base, J lost 1 base, and 14 bases lay in between. The germline V gene encodes CDR1 SEHNR and CDR2 FQNEAQ (reference sequence). The CDR3 spans 16 residues. The full variable domain, rest sourced from reference TRBV7-9 and TRBJ2-7, is DTGVSQNPRHKITKRGQNVTFRCDPISEHNRLYWYRQTLGQGPEFLTYFQNEAQLEKSRLLSDRFSAERPKGSFSTLEIQRTEQGDSAMYLCASSLVTEWPSYEQYFGPGTRLTVT.